Reported below is one TCR beta chain. Its target is unknown. With 3 bases removed from V and 6 bases from J, the gap between germline ends came to 17 bases. The CDR3 covers 15 residues. The germline gives CDR1 SGHDN, CDR2 FVKESK. TCRdb's table, derived via immunoSEQ multiplex PCR, lists solely in-frame clones and lacks some. The top ten hold more than 0.15% of the sample, which has 85,000 to 100,000 clones, roughly 90% seen once. This entry comes from a study of graft-versus-host responses after intestinal transplantation. Overall study results and limits: Recipient marrow contained GvH clones, some of which appeared first in ileum or blood.

The TCR comes from a human donor who received an intestinal transplant. The input for sequencing was unstimulated CD4+ T cells sorted from spleen or lymph node cells, taken before intestinal transplant. The chain combines TRBV14 with TRBJ1-1; D possibly corresponds to TRBD1 (5 bases). The CDR3 reads CASSHKNVREAEAFF. In DNA form, the CDR3 reads TGTGCCAGCAGCCATAAAAATGTCAGGGAGGCTGAAGCTTTCTTT.